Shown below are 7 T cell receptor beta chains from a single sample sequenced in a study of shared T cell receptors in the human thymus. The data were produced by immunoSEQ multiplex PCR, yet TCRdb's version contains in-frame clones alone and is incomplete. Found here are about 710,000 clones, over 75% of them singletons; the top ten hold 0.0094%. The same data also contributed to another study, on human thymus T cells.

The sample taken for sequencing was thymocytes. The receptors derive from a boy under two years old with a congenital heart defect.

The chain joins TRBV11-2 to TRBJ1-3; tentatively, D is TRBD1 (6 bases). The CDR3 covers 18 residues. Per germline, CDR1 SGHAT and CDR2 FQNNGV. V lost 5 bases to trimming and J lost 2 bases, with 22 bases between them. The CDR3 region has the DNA TGTGCCAGCAGCCCCACACCACAGGGTTCGTTAGCTGGAAACACCATATATTTT. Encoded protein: CASSPTPQGSLAGNTIYF.

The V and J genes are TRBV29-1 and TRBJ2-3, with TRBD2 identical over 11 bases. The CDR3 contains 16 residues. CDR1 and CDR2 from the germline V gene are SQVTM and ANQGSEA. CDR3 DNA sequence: TGCAGACAGGGCAGAAAACTAGCGGGGGGCACAGATACGCAGTATTTT. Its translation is CRQGRKLAGGTDTQYF.

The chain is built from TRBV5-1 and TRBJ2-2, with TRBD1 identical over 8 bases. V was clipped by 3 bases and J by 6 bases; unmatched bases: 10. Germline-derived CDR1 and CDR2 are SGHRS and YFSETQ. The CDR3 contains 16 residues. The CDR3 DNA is TGCGCCAGCAGCTGGGGCTCGACAGGGGTCCCCGGGGAGCTGTTTTTT. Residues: CASSWGSTGVPGELFF.

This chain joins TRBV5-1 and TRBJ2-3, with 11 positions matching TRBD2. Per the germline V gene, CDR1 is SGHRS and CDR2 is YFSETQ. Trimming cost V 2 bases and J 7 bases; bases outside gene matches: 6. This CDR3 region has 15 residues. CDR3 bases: TGCGCCAGCAGCTTACTAGCGGGGGTAGTGAATACGCAGTATTTT. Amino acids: CASSLLAGVVNTQYF. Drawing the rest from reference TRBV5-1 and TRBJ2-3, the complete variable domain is KAGVTQTPRYLIKTRGQQVTLSCSPISGHRSVSWYQQTPGQGLQFLFEYFSETQRNKGNFPGRFSGRQFSNSRSEMNVSTLELGDSALYLCASSLLAGVVNTQYFGPGTRLTVL.

The CDR3 loop is CASSWGTGAPYEQYF. The CDR3 region has the DNA TGTGCCAGCAGCTGGGGGACAGGGGCGCCCTACGAGCAGTACTTC. The chain joins TRBV5-4 to TRBJ2-7, with 10 bases lining up with TRBD1. Germline V gives CDR1 SGHNT, CDR2 YYREEE (reference sequence). The CDR3 is made up of 15 amino acids. The ends lost 3 bases at V and 2 bases at J; junction bases unmatched: 5. The complete variable domain, with remaining parts taken from reference TRBV5-4 and TRBJ2-7, reads ETGVTQSPTHLIKTRGQQVTLRCSSQSGHNTVSWYQQALGQGPQFIFQYYREEENGRGNFPPRFSGLQFPNYSSELNVNALELDDSALYLCASSWGTGAPYEQYFGPGTRLTVT.

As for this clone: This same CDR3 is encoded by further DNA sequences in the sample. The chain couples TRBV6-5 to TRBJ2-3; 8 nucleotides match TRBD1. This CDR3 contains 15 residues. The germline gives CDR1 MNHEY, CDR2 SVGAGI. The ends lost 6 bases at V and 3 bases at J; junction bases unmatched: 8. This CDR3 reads CASSPRQGRTDTQYF. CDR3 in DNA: TGTGCCAGCAGCCCACGACAGGGGCGAACAGATACGCAGTATTTT.

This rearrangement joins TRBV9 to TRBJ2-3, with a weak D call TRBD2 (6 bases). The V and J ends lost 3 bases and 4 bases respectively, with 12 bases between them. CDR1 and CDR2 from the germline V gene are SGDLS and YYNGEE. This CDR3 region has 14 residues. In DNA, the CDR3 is TGTGCCAGCAGCGACCGGGAGAAGCCAGATACGCAGTATTTT. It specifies CASSDREKPDTQYF.